Following are 20 T cell receptor beta chains from one sample sequenced in a study of shared clonotypes between healthy human individuals. Libraries were prepared by immunoSEQ multiplex PCR; TCRdb keeps only in-frame clonotypes and omits some of them. The sample yields roughly 2.2 million clones, under 95% seen once. Specimen: naive CD4+ T cells from PBMCs. Specified subset: CD45RA+ positively selected. The receptors come from a man aged 18-30 years in good health. Some clones in this sample may be carry-over from other donors' samples.

The V call is TRBV9, the J call TRBJ2-7, with D perhaps given as TRBD1 or TRBD2 (5 bases each). The CDR3 extends over 14 amino acids. Germline V gives CDR1 SGDLS, CDR2 YYNGEE. The ends were cut back, 2 bases at V and 0 bases at J, with 9 bases in the middle. CDR3 in DNA: TGTGCCAGCAGCGTTGAGGGGTTCTCCTACGAGCAGTACTTC. Translating it yields CASSVEGFSYEQYF.

The chain links TRBV7-3 to TRBJ1-3, with D hard to call. Per the germline V gene, CDR1 is SGHTA and CDR2 is FQGTGA. V was pared by 4 bases and J by 3 bases, with 7 bases between. The CDR3 consists of 13 residues. The CDR3 spells CASSSEYGNTIYF. As DNA, the CDR3 is TGTGCCAGCAGCTCGGAATATGGAAACACCATATATTTT.

This clone was picked up one time. The rearrangement uses TRBV5-4 and TRBJ2-2; perhaps TRBD1 as D (6 bases). The V end was cut by 0 bases, the J end by 2 bases, with 11 bases between. The V gene's germline CDR1 is SGHNT and CDR2 YYREEE (reference sequence). The CDR3 sequence is 16 residues long. CDR3 protein: CASSLDRVKNTGELFF. Written as DNA, the CDR3 is TGTGCCAGCAGCTTGGACAGGGTAAAAAACACCGGGGAGCTGTTTTTT. Based on the CDR3 plus reference TRBV5-4 and TRBJ2-2, the full variable domain is ETGVTQSPTHLIKTRGQQVTLRCSSQSGHNTVSWYQQALGQGPQFIFQYYREEENGRGNFPPRFSGLQFPNYSSELNVNALELDDSALYLCASSLDRVKNTGELFFGEGSRLTVL.

The V gene is TRBV5-1, the J gene TRBJ2-5; weak D call: TRBD2 (5 bases). The CDR3 sequence is 14 residues long. V was shortened by 3 bases and J by 5 bases, with 14 bases between the two germline ends. Germline V CDR1 and CDR2: SGHRS, YFSETQ. The CDR3 nucleotides read TGCGCCAGCAGCTCGATGGAGGCGACGGAGACCCAGTACTTC. Amino acid sequence: CASSSMEATETQYF.

The chain links TRBV7-9 to TRBJ2-1; 10 nucleotides match TRBD2. This CDR3 has 15 amino acids. Trimming took 4 bases from V and 3 from J; bases not matched to a gene: 3. Germline-derived CDR1 and CDR2 are SEHNR and FQNEAQ (reference sequence). CDR3 residues: CASSSSGRDYNEQFF. The CDR3 DNA reads as TGTGCCAGCAGCTCCAGCGGGAGGGACTACAATGAGCAGTTCTTC.

The count of this clone is one. The genes are TRBV7-3 and TRBJ2-1; 11 bases line up with TRBD2. The V gene's germline CDR1 is SGHTA and CDR2 FQGTGA. V gave up 3 bases and J gave up 4 bases; unmatched junction bases: 2. The CDR3 is 15 amino acids. CDR3 loop: CASSLTSGKYNEQFF. Written as DNA, the CDR3 is TGTGCCAGCAGCTTGACTAGCGGGAAGTACAATGAGCAGTTCTTC.

CDR3 region: CASSLLKGGYTF. The CDR3 DNA sequence: TGTGCCAGCAGTCTGCTAAAGGGAGGCTACACCTTC. This rearrangement joins TRBV28 to TRBJ1-2; no reliable D call. The CDR3 has 12 amino acids. Trimming removed 5 bases at V and 8 bases at J, with 12 bases between. In germline, CDR1 is MDHEN, CDR2 SYDVKM.

V gene TRBV7-2 combines with J gene TRBJ2-1; 7 bases agree with TRBD1. Germline V gene lookup returns CDR1 SGHTA and CDR2 FQGNSA. Unmatched junction bases numbered 10, after V lost 5 bases and J lost 12 bases. The CDR3 is 13 amino acids. As DNA, the CDR3 is TGTGCCAGCAGCCTCAGACAGGGTGGGGGGCAGTTCTTC. This translates into CASSLRQGGGQFF.

On this clone: Other DNA sequences in this sample translate to the same CDR3. The chain has TRBV10-3 and TRBJ1-1; tentative D call: TRBD1 (5 bases). V lost 5 bases, J lost 2 bases, and 9 bases lay in between. The CDR3 is 13 residues long. The germline V gene encodes CDR1 ENHRY and CDR2 SYGVKD. CDR3 coding DNA: TGTGCCATCAGTCTTGACAGAAACACTGAAGCTTTCTTT. Its protein is CAISLDRNTEAFF.

This rearrangement joins TRBV29-1 to TRBJ2-2, with TRBD1 matching 8 bases. This CDR3 region has 14 residues. The V segment lost 4 bases and the J segment 7 bases; nucleotides outside the gene matches: 8. Germline V gene sequence: CDR1 SQVTM, CDR2 ANQGSEA. CDR3 region: CSVGVQGGGGELFF. The CDR3 DNA sequence: TGCAGCGTTGGCGTACAGGGGGGTGGCGGGGAGCTGTTTTTT.

The chain recombines TRBV19 with TRBJ2-7; a weak D match, TRBD1 (5 bases). This CDR3 is built from 14 residues. Germline V CDR1 and CDR2: LNHDA, SQIVND (reference sequence). The V end was cut by 10 bases, the J end by 4 bases, with 20 bases between. The chain's CDR3 is CATKTDNPKYEQYF. CDR3 nucleotides: TGTGCCACGAAAACGGACAACCCGAAGTACGAGCAGTACTTC.

This chain uses TRBV5-4 with TRBJ2-1; tentatively, D is TRBD2 (5 bases). Germline V lookup: CDR1 SGHNT, CDR2 YYREEE (reference sequence). Trimming stripped 4 bases from V and 9 bases from J, with 14 bases between. The CDR3 consists of 13 residues. The CDR3: CASSPEGRGEQFF. Written as DNA, the CDR3 is TGTGCCAGCAGCCCCGAAGGCCGGGGTGAGCAGTTCTTC.

The V gene is TRBV30, the J gene TRBJ2-5, with 8 nucleotides matching TRBD1. The germline CDR1 and CDR2 sequences are GTSNPN and SVGIG (reference sequence). With 0 bases clipped from V and 5 bases from J, the junction kept 5 bases outside the gene matches. The CDR3 sequence is 14 residues long. The CDR3 bases are TGTGCCTGGAGTGTTACAGGGGGTATGGAGACCCAGTACTTC. Protein: CAWSVTGGMETQYF.

V and J are TRBV7-3 and TRBJ1-1; D is unresolved. Trimming removed 4 bases at V and 6 bases at J, with 18 bases between. Per germline, CDR1 SGHTA and CDR2 FQGTGA. This CDR3 comprises 15 residues. CDR3 bases: TGTGCCAGCAGCTCCGGCAATGGGGTTGGGGCTGAAGCTTTCTTT. Residues: CASSSGNGVGAEAFF.

DNA of the CDR3: TGTGCCTGGAGCGCCGGCGGGTGGCAGCCCCAGCATTTT. The encoded protein is CAWSAGGWQPQHF. V and J are TRBV30 and TRBJ1-5, with D unresolved. Trimming pared 3 bases from V and 7 bases from J, leaving 13 bases between. The CDR3 consists of 13 residues. CDR1 GTSNPN and CDR2 SVGIG come from the germline V gene (reference sequence).

The chain is built from TRBV5-4 and TRBJ2-7, with 8 bases fitting TRBD2. The ends lost 4 bases at V and 0 bases at J; junction bases unmatched: 6. CDR3 length equals 15 residues. Germline assignment: CDR1 SGHNT and CDR2 YYREEE (reference sequence). The CDR3 region has the DNA TGTGCCAGCAGCCGGCCGGGGGGGAGCTCCTACGAGCAGTACTTC. Translated: CASSRPGGSSYEQYF. Full variable domain (outside the CDR3, taken from reference TRBV5-4 and TRBJ2-7): ETGVTQSPTHLIKTRGQQVTLRCSSQSGHNTVSWYQQALGQGPQFIFQYYREEENGRGNFPPRFSGLQFPNYSSELNVNALELDDSALYLCASSRPGGSSYEQYFGPGTRLTVT.

This chain connects TRBV5-1 to TRBJ2-3, with D perhaps TRBD2 (6 bases). Germline V gene sequence: CDR1 SGHRS, CDR2 YFSETQ. V lost 4 bases to trimming and J lost 8 bases, with 14 bases between them. This CDR3 has 13 amino acids. The chain's CDR3 is CASSPGSGGTQYF. In DNA, the CDR3 is TGCGCCAGCAGCCCCGGGAGCGGAGGTACGCAGTATTTT. Complete variable domain (other parts from reference TRBV5-1 and TRBJ2-3): KAGVTQTPRYLIKTRGQQVTLSCSPISGHRSVSWYQQTPGQGLQFLFEYFSETQRNKGNFPGRFSGRQFSNSRSEMNVSTLELGDSALYLCASSPGSGGTQYFGPGTRLTVL.

This chain links TRBV4-1 with TRBJ2-5; TRBD1 aligns across 7 bases. The assigned J gene may be wrong: the sequence end matches TRBJ2-7 better. The CDR3 contains 13 residues. Germline loops: CDR1 MGHRA, CDR2 YSYEKL. CDR3 in amino acids: CASSRGQPYEQYF. The CDR3 DNA follows: TGCGCCAGCAGCAGGGGACAGCCCTACGAGCAGTACTTC.

The V and J genes are TRBV28 and TRBJ1-2, with a weak D call TRBD1 (5 bases). CDR3 size: 15 residues. V shed 7 bases and J shed 4 bases, with 19 bases lying between them. In germline, CDR1 is MDHEN, CDR2 SYDVKM. CDR3 amino acids: CASTPSSRGTYGYTF. Written as DNA, the CDR3 is TGTGCCAGCACGCCTTCGAGCCGGGGGACCTATGGCTACACCTTC.

The chain recombines TRBV11-1 with TRBJ2-3; no clear D gene. The CDR3 covers 14 residues. The V end lost 0 bases, the J end lost 3 bases, and 7 bases lay between the germline ends. Germline V gives CDR1 SGHAT, CDR2 FQDESV (reference sequence). The CDR3 loop reads CASSLASATDTQYF. CDR3 DNA: TGTGCCAGCAGCTTAGCGAGCGCAACAGATACGCAGTATTTT.